The 20 T cell receptor beta chains in this list originate from one sample, sequenced in a study of cytotoxic CD8 clonotypes in ibrutinib-treated CLL. Generated by immunoSEQ multiplex PCR, the TCRdb table keeps only in-frame clones and is missing some. The sample includes some 70,000 clones, about nine tenths seen only once; the top ten take around 3.1%. This specimen consisted of PBMCs, obtained after 12 months of ibrutinib treatment. Every receptor here comes from a human donor with chronic lymphocytic leukemia.

The J gene is TRBJ2-1, the V gene TRBV4-2; 9 bases match TRBD2. V trimming: 0 bases; J trimming: 9 bases; junction bases outside the gene matches: 12. The CDR3 runs 17 residues. From germline, CDR1 is LGHNA and CDR2 YNFKEQ. The CDR3 is CASSQDGAGGPFGEQFF. In DNA form, the CDR3 reads TGTGCCAGCAGCCAAGATGGTGCGGGAGGGCCTTTCGGTGAGCAGTTCTTC.

The chain uses TRBV29-1 and TRBJ2-1; no clear D. The CDR3 is 13 amino acids. Trimming shortened V by 3 bases and J by 5 bases, and 11 bases separated the two germline ends. Germline CDR1 SQVTM, CDR2 ANQGSEA. CDR3 in DNA: TGCAGCGTTGATATCCTTGCGAACAATGAGCAGTTCTTC. The encoded protein is CSVDILANNEQFF.

V and J are TRBV19 and TRBJ1-1; D perhaps matches TRBD1 (5 bases). This CDR3 region has 18 residues. Deletions cut 4 bases from V and 0 bases from J, with 21 bases between. The V gene's germline CDR1 is LNHDA and CDR2 SQIVND (reference sequence). Written as DNA, the CDR3 is TGTGCCAGTAGTACCGGTACAGGTACTCCCACCATGAACACTGAAGCTTTCTTT. Its protein product is CASSTGTGTPTMNTEAFF.

This rearrangement joins TRBV7-2 to TRBJ2-2; TRBD2 aligns across 7 bases. CDR3 length: 15 residues. Per germline, CDR1 SGHTA and CDR2 FQGNSA. With V trimmed by 1 base and J by 3 bases, 2 bases remained unmatched. CDR3: CASSLGGRDTGELFF. The CDR3, as DNA: TGTGCCAGCAGCTTAGGGGGGAGGGACACCGGGGAGCTGTTTTTT.

This chain joins TRBV13 and TRBJ2-1; 10 nucleotides agree with TRBD2. Germline V gives CDR1 PRHDT, CDR2 FYEKMQ (reference sequence). The CDR3 contains 17 residues. J lost 6 bases, V lost 0 bases, and 8 bases had no gene match. CDR3 nucleotide sequence: TGTGCCAGCAGCTTAGGCCTAGCGGGAGTTATCCCCAATGAGCAGTTCTTC. Its protein product is CASSLGLAGVIPNEQFF. Combining the CDR3 with reference TRBV13 and TRBJ2-1 gives the whole variable domain AAGVIQSPRHLIKEKRETATLKCYPIPRHDTVYWYQQGPGQDPQFLISFYEKMQSDKGSIPDRFSAQQFSDYHSELNMSSLELGDSALYFCASSLGLAGVIPNEQFFGPGTRLTVL.

V gene TRBV30 combines with J gene TRBJ1-3; TRBD1 might be the D (5 bases). The ends were cut back, 2 bases at V and 0 bases at J, with 17 bases in the middle. The CDR3 has 17 residues. Germline loops: CDR1 GTSNPN, CDR2 SVGIG (reference sequence). The CDR3 sequence: CAWSTHPGSYSGNTIYF. The CDR3 DNA sequence: TGTGCCTGGAGTACCCATCCAGGGTCATACTCTGGAAACACCATATATTTT.

V gene TRBV5-1 combines with J gene TRBJ2-2; TRBD2 agrees at 8 bases. Germline V gene data show CDR1 as SGHRS and CDR2 as YFSETQ. Unmatched junction bases numbered 14, after V lost 0 bases and J lost 1 base. The CDR3 runs 20 residues. The CDR3 here is CASSLAGRAGVVVNTGELFF. DNA for the CDR3: TGCGCCAGCAGCTTGGCCGGCCGAGCGGGAGTCGTTGTGAACACCGGGGAGCTGTTTTTT.

This clone showed up just once. The gene calls are TRBV4-2 and TRBJ2-3, with no clear D. With 0 bases removed from V and 0 bases from J, the gap between germline ends came to 10 bases. CDR1 and CDR2 from the germline V gene are LGHNA and YNFKEQ. CDR3 length: 16 residues. Written as DNA, the CDR3 is TGTGCCAGCAGCCAAGATGTGGGTTCGAGCACAGATACGCAGTATTTT. Its translation is CASSQDVGSSTDTQYF.

This clone appeared a few times. V and J are TRBV7-3 and TRBJ2-5; no definite D call. The germline V gene has CDR1 SGHTA and CDR2 FQGTGA. V shed 5 bases and J shed 1 base, with 8 bases lying between them. This CDR3 is built from 13 residues. In DNA form, the CDR3 reads TGTGCCAGCAGCCGCGCCGGCCAAGAGACCCAGTACTTC. The encoded protein is CASSRAGQETQYF.

The V call is TRBV11-3, the J call TRBJ1-2, with TRBD1 matching 9 bases. The CDR3 totals 15 residues. Germline values: CDR1 SGHNT, CDR2 YENEEA. V lost 5 bases, J lost 4 bases, and 8 bases stayed unmatched. The CDR3 spells CASSATGGVGYGYTF. The CDR3 bases are TGTGCCAGCAGCGCCACAGGGGGCGTCGGCTATGGCTACACCTTC.

The gene calls are TRBV4-2 and TRBJ2-6, with 10 bases identical to TRBD1. CDR3 length equals 19 residues. Germline CDR1 LGHNA, CDR2 YNFKEQ. Trimming cost V 0 bases and J 3 bases; bases outside gene matches: 8. Here the CDR3 reads CASSQDGTGVVVGANVLTF. The CDR3 nucleotides are TGTGCCAGCAGCCAAGATGGGACAGGGGTCGTGGTTGGGGCCAACGTCCTGACTTTC.

This clone was detected a few times. The gene calls are TRBV10-3 and TRBJ2-1, with a possible D match to TRBD2 (6 bases). Germline-derived CDR1 and CDR2 are ENHRY and SYGVKD. The CDR3 has 17 residues. Trimming left V 3 bases short and J 3 bases short, with 18 bases between. The CDR3 nucleotides are TGTGCCATCAGTGATAATCGAGGAGGTAGCGGCTACAATGAGCAGTTCTTC. It is translated as CAISDNRGGSGYNEQFF.

The chain combines TRBV5-1 with TRBJ2-1; 10 bases align to TRBD2. Germline values: CDR1 SGHRS, CDR2 YFSETQ. The trim removed 4 bases at V and 4 bases at J, leaving 17 bases unmatched. CDR3 length: 19 residues. The DNA for the CDR3 is TGCGCCAGCAGCGCGCTAGCGGGAGTGGGGAACGGGATATACAATGAGCAGTTCTTC. Translating it yields CASSALAGVGNGIYNEQFF.

Here the CDR3 reads CASSQDHATDTQYF. CDR3 nucleotides: TGCGCCAGCAGCCAAGACCACGCAACAGATACGCAGTATTTT. V usage is TRBV4-3 and J usage is TRBJ2-3; D unclear. The CDR3 length is 14 residues. Germline V gene data show CDR1 as LGHNA and CDR2 as YSLEER. Deletions cut 0 bases from V and 3 bases from J, with 7 bases between.

V is TRBV14 and J is TRBJ2-2, with D possibly called TRBD1 or TRBD2 (5 bases each). Looked up from germline, CDR1 is SGHDN and CDR2 is FVKESK. V lost 1 base and J lost 5, with 8 bases in between. This CDR3 contains 14 residues. The CDR3 is CASSQARGTGELFF. CDR3 nucleotides: TGTGCCAGCAGCCAAGCGAGGGGTACCGGGGAGCTGTTTTTT.

The chain combines TRBV27 with TRBJ1-2, with D possibly TRBD1 on 6 matching bases. V lost 5 bases and J lost 8, with 18 bases in between. The CDR3 totals 14 residues. The germline CDR1 and CDR2 sequences are MNHEY and SMNVEV (reference sequence). CDR3 nucleotide sequence: TGTGCCAGCAGTAGTATGAGGGACACCAACGGCTACACCTTC. Amino acid sequence: CASSSMRDTNGYTF.

CDR3 protein: CASSLGTVYGYTF. The CDR3 DNA is TGTGCCAGCAGCTTAGGGACTGTCTATGGCTACACCTTC. V gene TRBV7-9 combines with J gene TRBJ1-2; D unclear. The CDR3 is 13 amino acids. V shed 1 base and J shed 4 bases, with 7 bases lying between them. Germline CDR1 SEHNR, CDR2 FQNEAQ (reference sequence).

CDR3 sequence (DNA): TGTGCCAGCAGCCCCTCATGGGTGTCCTACGAGCAGTACTTC. Translating gives CASSPSWVSYEQYF. The chain recombines TRBV5-4 with TRBJ2-7, with D hard to call. The length of the CDR3 is 14 residues. V was pared by 4 bases and J by 1 base, with 12 bases between. Germline CDR1 SGHNT, CDR2 YYREEE (reference sequence).

J is TRBJ2-5 and V is TRBV5-1, with D perhaps TRBD1 or TRBD2 (5 bases each). V lost 3 bases and J 0 bases, leaving 12 bases between the germline ends. Germline CDR1 reads SGHRS; CDR2 reads YFSETQ. The CDR3 is 15 amino acids. The CDR3 nucleotides are TGCGCCAGCAGCTCAAACCGGGGACACCAAGAGACCCAGTACTTC. Amino acid sequence: CASSSNRGHQETQYF.

This chain joins TRBV11-2 and TRBJ2-2, with a weak D call TRBD1 (6 bases). This CDR3 is built from 15 residues. Trimming removed 3 bases from V and 3 bases from J, with 11 bases in between. CDR1 and CDR2 (germline): SGHAT, FQNNGV. CDR3 loop: CASSFRTADTGELFF. CDR3 nucleotides: TGTGCCAGCAGCTTCCGGACAGCCGACACCGGGGAGCTGTTTTTT.